The 27 T cell receptor beta chains listed next were all sequenced from one sample in a study of cytomegalovirus exposure and HLA in healthy donors. The PCR employed 60 Vbeta primers together with 13 Jbeta primers. Sequenced by immunoSEQ multiplex PCR; TCRdb stores in-frame clones only, minus some. This sample has fewer than 140,000 clones, with just over 70% found just once. Sequencing input: PBMCs. These receptors originate from a boy aged 5-17 years in good health and CMV-seronegative.

There are a few counts of this clone. The V gene is TRBV25-1, the J gene TRBJ2-5; 7 bases align to TRBD1. Gene TRBJ2-7 matches the end of the DNA better, so the J call may be wrong. The CDR3 extends over 14 amino acids. Germline V lookup: CDR1 MGHDK, CDR2 SYGVNS. The CDR3 sequence: CASSTSGTAYEQYF. Written as DNA, the CDR3 is TGTGCCAGCAGTACCTCCGGGACAGCCTACGAGCAGTACTTC.

The CDR3 DNA is TGCGCCAGCAGCCAAGATCCCGGGACAGGGGGCTCACCCCTCCACTTT. Translated, it gives CASSQDPGTGGSPLHF. The V gene is TRBV4-1, the J gene TRBJ1-6; TRBD1 matches at 12 bases. Germline V CDR1 and CDR2: MGHRA, YSYEKL. The V gene end was trimmed by 0 bases and the J gene end by 10 bases; junction bases not matched to a gene: 4. The CDR3 contains 16 residues.

The rearrangement links TRBV5-6 to TRBJ1-1; D is perhaps TRBD1 (6 bases). In germline, CDR1 is SGHDT, CDR2 YYEEEE. The CDR3 consists of 15 residues. Trimming pared 4 bases from V and 4 bases from J, leaving 17 bases between. In DNA, the CDR3 is TGTGCCAGCAGCCTGCGCCGGGACATAGGCACTGAAGCTTTCTTT. Amino acid sequence: CASSLRRDIGTEAFF.

The rearrangement links TRBV4-1 to TRBJ2-7, with a weak D call TRBD1 (6 bases). The length of the CDR3 is 16 residues. The germline V gene encodes CDR1 MGHRA and CDR2 YSYEKL. Trimming stripped 1 base from V and 0 bases from J, with 13 bases between. Written as DNA, the CDR3 is TGCGCCAGCAGCCAAGGACCCGACAGGAGCTCCTACGAGCAGTACTTC. It translates to CASSQGPDRSSYEQYF.

The J gene is TRBJ2-5, the V gene TRBV11-1; D is uncertain. Trimming left V 5 bases short and J 3 bases short, with 7 bases between. CDR1 and CDR2 (germline): SGHAT, FQDESV (reference sequence). The CDR3 spans 12 residues. CDR3 nucleotides: TGTGCCAGCAGCGGCCCAGAAGAGACCCAGTACTTC. Amino acids: CASSGPEETQYF.

The chain uses TRBV9 and TRBJ2-3, with TRBD1 matching 7 bases. Germline V gives CDR1 SGDLS, CDR2 YYNGEE. This CDR3 contains 15 residues. V dropped 2 bases and J dropped 9; count of bases not matched to a gene: 12. CDR3 DNA sequence: TGTGCCAGCAGCGTCGAGGGGGCGACTGCTGGGACGCAGTATTTT. This codes for CASSVEGATAGTQYF.

The rearrangement joins TRBV7-3 to TRBJ2-1; D may be TRBD2 (6 bases). V was clipped by 0 bases and J by 4 bases, with 10 bases between them. There are 15 residues in the CDR3. Germline V gives CDR1 SGHTA, CDR2 FQGTGA. This CDR3 reads CASSLTSGLYNEQFF. CDR3 nucleotide sequence: TGTGCCAGCAGCTTAACTAGCGGCCTATACAATGAGCAGTTCTTC.

This sequence joins TRBV5-1 and TRBJ2-6; the D gene is possibly TRBD2 (5 bases). V was trimmed by 3 bases and J by 0 bases, leaving 10 bases between them. Germline V CDR1 and CDR2: SGHRS, YFSETQ. The CDR3 covers 16 residues. The CDR3 coding sequence is TGCGCCAGCAGCTCTGGTGACTACTCTGGGGCCAACGTCCTGACTTTC. Translating it yields CASSSGDYSGANVLTF.

The rearrangement uses TRBV10-3 and TRBJ2-1; TRBD1 matches at 10 bases. The CDR3 sequence is 15 residues long. V trimming: 2 bases; J trimming: 10 bases; junction bases outside the gene matches: 8. The germline gives CDR1 ENHRY, CDR2 SYGVKD. The CDR3 nucleotides are TGTGCCATCAGTGAGACACGGGACAGGGGAGGCGAGCAGTTCTTC. Protein product: CAISETRDRGGEQFF.

V gene TRBV25-1 combines with J gene TRBJ1-1, with 7 bases fitting TRBD1. V lost 7 bases to trimming and J lost 3 bases; unmatched junction nucleotides: 14. Looked up from germline, CDR1 is MGHDK and CDR2 is SYGVNS. The CDR3 has 16 amino acids. CDR3 protein: CASTTRGRTGYTEAFF. The CDR3 DNA sequence: TGTGCCAGCACCACAAGGGGGCGGACAGGTTACACTGAAGCTTTCTTT.

The V gene is TRBV2, the J gene TRBJ1-1, with TRBD1 as a possible D gene (5 bases). With 0 bases removed from V and 3 bases from J, the gap between germline ends came to 14 bases. The CDR3 covers 16 residues. In germline, CDR1 is SNHLY, CDR2 FYNNEI. As DNA, the CDR3 is TGTGCCAGCAGTGAAGCGCTTGGGGGGTTAGACACTGAAGCTTTCTTT. Translated: CASSEALGGLDTEAFF.

Notes on this clone: The same CDR3 can be traced to other DNA sequences in this sample. As DNA, the CDR3 is TGTGCCAGCAGCACAGGGGGGACTGAAGCTTTCTTT. It is translated as CASSTGGTEAFF. This chain uses TRBV27 with TRBJ1-1; 8 bases match TRBD1. V lost 6 bases to trimming and J lost 5 bases; unmatched junction nucleotides: 2. Germline V gene sequence: CDR1 MNHEY, CDR2 SMNVEV (reference sequence). CDR3 size: 12 residues.

The gene calls are TRBV7-2 and TRBJ1-6; 7 bases agree with TRBD1. The V and J ends lost 4 bases and 16 bases, in that order; junction bases with no gene match: 7. The CDR3 covers 12 residues. The germline CDR1 and CDR2 sequences are SGHTA and FQGNSA. The CDR3 loop is CASSSRQGGLHF. The CDR3 DNA reads as TGTGCCAGCAGCTCCCGACAGGGCGGGCTCCACTTT.

This clone has a handful of counts. The chain joins TRBV5-8 to TRBJ2-7; D ambiguous. The CDR3 covers 14 residues. Germline V CDR1 and CDR2: SGHTS, YDEGEE. Trimming stripped 0 bases from V and 0 bases from J, with 7 bases between. This CDR3 reads CASSLAPGSYEQYF. The CDR3 nucleotides are TGTGCCAGCAGCTTGGCCCCAGGCTCCTACGAGCAGTACTTC.

This clone has only a few counts. The rearrangement links TRBV7-6 to TRBJ1-2; TRBD1 might be the D (5 bases). V was trimmed by 2 bases and J by 8 bases, leaving 12 bases between them. The CDR3 contains 13 residues. CDR1 and CDR2 (germline): SGHVS, FNYEAQ. In nucleotides, the CDR3 is TGTGCCAGCAGCTTAAGCGACAGCAGGGGCTACACCTTC. It encodes CASSLSDSRGYTF.

The V and J genes are TRBV4-3 and TRBJ1-3; 10 nucleotides agree with TRBD1. This CDR3 spans 16 amino acids. CDR1 is LGHNA and CDR2 is YSLEER in the germline V gene. Losses at the gene ends were 4 bases for V and 1 base for J; bases not matched to a gene: 4. DNA for the CDR3: TGCGCCAGCAGCCCGGGACAGGGGATTTCTGGAAACACCATATATTTT. This translates into CASSPGQGISGNTIYF.

This clone was detected only a few times. This chain's CDR3 is CASSPSYAQADTQYF. CDR3 coding DNA: TGTGCCAGCTCACCGTCTTATGCGCAGGCAGATACGCAGTATTTT. The genes are TRBV18 and TRBJ2-3; D remains unclear. The CDR3 is 15 residues long. Germline V lookup: CDR1 KGHSH, CDR2 LQKENI. Trimming took off 3 bases at V and 4 bases at J, with 14 bases between the two ends.

The chain links TRBV6-5 to TRBJ2-1; D might be TRBD1 (6 bases). Per the germline V gene, CDR1 is MNHEY and CDR2 is SVGAGI. V dropped 2 bases and J dropped 10 bases, with 15 bases sitting between them. CDR3 length equals 14 residues. CDR3 DNA: TGTGCCAGCAGTTACGCGCAGGGGCAGGGGGAGCAGTTCTTC. Its protein product is CASSYAQGQGEQFF.

This sequence joins TRBV27 and TRBJ2-3, with a possible D match to TRBD2 (6 bases). The V gene's germline CDR1 is MNHEY and CDR2 SMNVEV (reference sequence). V was clipped by 6 bases and J by 2 bases, with 9 bases between them. The CDR3 runs to 13 residues. The CDR3 region is CASRGGYTDTQYF. In nucleotides, the CDR3 is TGTGCCAGCAGGGGGGGATACACAGATACGCAGTATTTT.

The chain employs TRBV30 and TRBJ2-3; 7 bases are a match to TRBD1. J gave up 4 bases and V 4 bases, and 5 bases lay outside the gene matches. Germline CDR1 reads GTSNPN; CDR2 reads SVGIG (reference sequence). The CDR3 runs 13 residues. CDR3 loop: CAWISGGADTQYF. The CDR3 bases are TGTGCCTGGATATCAGGGGGAGCAGATACGCAGTATTTT. Full variable domain (remainder filled in from reference TRBV30 and TRBJ2-3): SQTIHQWPATLVQPVGSPLSLECTVEGTSNPNLYWYRQAAGRGLQLLFYSVGIGQISSEVPQNLSASRPQDRQFILSSKKLLLSDSGFYLCAWISGGADTQYFGPGTRLTVL.

This chain joins TRBV11-2 and TRBJ2-7; D unresolved. Trimming removed 1 base from V and 2 bases from J, with 6 bases in between. The V gene's germline CDR1 is SGHAT and CDR2 FQNNGV. This CDR3 is built from 13 residues. The chain's CDR3 is CASSLGVTYEQYF. The CDR3, as DNA: TGTGCCAGCAGCTTAGGCGTAACCTACGAGCAGTACTTC. Drawing the rest from reference TRBV11-2 and TRBJ2-7, the complete variable domain is EAGVAQSPRYKIIEKRQSVAFWCNPISGHATLYWYQQILGQGPKLLIQFQNNGVVDDSQLPKDRFSAERLKGVDSTLKIQPAKLEDSAVYLCASSLGVTYEQYFGPGTRLTVT.

The V call is TRBV6-6, the J call TRBJ1-1; the D is unclear. Trimming pared 6 bases from V and 5 bases from J, leaving 19 bases between. CDR3 size: 15 residues. CDR1 and CDR2 from the germline V gene are MNHNY and SVGAGI (reference sequence). The CDR3 DNA sequence: TGTGCCAGCAGCCCTACCGTTCTCCCCGGGACTGAAGCTTTCTTT. Protein: CASSPTVLPGTEAFF.

This clone has just one count. V and J are TRBV5-1 and TRBJ1-2; 7 bases are shared with TRBD1. After removal of 4 bases from V and 4 bases from J, the junction contained 7 bases not matched to a gene. Per germline, CDR1 SGHRS and CDR2 YFSETQ. The CDR3 loop spans 14 amino acids. The CDR3 is CASSARDRSYGYTF. The CDR3 coding sequence is TGCGCCAGCAGCGCCCGGGACAGAAGCTATGGCTACACCTTC.

The CDR3 nucleotides read TGTGCCAGCAGCCCACCCCAGGACAGAGTCGAATGGGGCACTGAAGCTTTCTTT. This encodes CASSPPQDRVEWGTEAFF. This sequence joins TRBV7-9 and TRBJ1-1; D might be TRBD1 (6 bases). Germline V gene data show CDR1 as SEHNR and CDR2 as FQNEAQ (reference sequence). The CDR3 extends over 18 amino acids. Trimming removed 5 bases from V and 4 bases from J, with 26 bases in between. Drawing the rest from reference TRBV7-9 and TRBJ1-1, the complete variable domain is DTGVSQNPRHKITKRGQNVTFRCDPISEHNRLYWYRQTLGQGPEFLTYFQNEAQLEKSRLLSDRFSAERPKGSFSTLEIQRTEQGDSAMYLCASSPPQDRVEWGTEAFFGQGTRLTVV.

The chain recombines TRBV15 with TRBJ1-1, with a tentative D call TRBD1 (6 bases). Trimming removed 0 bases from V and 4 bases from J, with 15 bases in between. Germline-derived CDR1 and CDR2 are LNHNV and YYDKDF (reference sequence). There are 16 residues in the CDR3. The CDR3 bases are TGTGCCACCAGCAGAGACCCTACAGGGCTTGGCACTGAAGCTTTCTTT. This codes for CATSRDPTGLGTEAFF.

The gene calls are TRBV30 and TRBJ1-2; tentative D call: TRBD1 (6 bases). The CDR3 totals 12 residues. Between the trimmed V and J ends, which lost 7 bases and 8 bases, there was a span of 17 bases. In germline, CDR1 is GTSNPN, CDR2 SVGIG (reference sequence). CDR3 sequence (DNA): TGTGCCTTTCAGGGGCCCAAGGAGGGCTACACCTTC. Translating gives CAFQGPKEGYTF.

In this sample, this clone turned up a few times. V usage is TRBV28 and J usage is TRBJ1-2; D not resolved. This CDR3 region has 13 residues. Between the trimmed V and J ends, which lost 8 bases and 8 bases, there was a span of 18 bases. The germline CDR1 and CDR2 sequences are MDHEN and SYDVKM. The CDR3 region is CASALPSLRGYTF. The CDR3 DNA reads as TGTGCCAGCGCCTTACCCAGCCTGAGGGGCTACACCTTC.